The source of this TCR beta chain is a study of CD8 T cells in cerebrospinal fluid in Alzheimer's disease. The study, taken as a whole, reports: EBV-specific clones showed no enrichment in Alzheimer's patients and were not the top expanded clones.

Live CSF cells were sorted with a live/dead marker for droplet-based sequencing. TCRdb re-analyzed the 10x single-cell sequencing reads; it lists each CDR3 protein once, without DNA. The data show over 900 distinct CDR3 sequences, and the top ten clones hold about a sixth. In terms of frequency, this clonotype is large (0.1 to 1%). Its antigen is unidentified. The source of this sequence is a human donor in good health. Sequencing was done on a sample of cerebrospinal fluid.

CDR3 loop: CASSPTSFQETQYF. V is TRBV7-6 and J is TRBJ2-5. Per germline, CDR1 SGHVS and CDR2 FNYEAQ. CDR3 length equals 14 residues.